This T cell receptor (beta chain) was recorded in a study of monozygotic twins with inflammatory bowel disease. Findings and caveats of the study: Inverse Simpson values showed less TCRbeta diversity in IBD patients than in their healthy co-twins. Varied immunosuppressive treatments among patients may have increased repertoire variability.

CDR1 and CDR2 (germline): SGHTA, FQGNSA. The CDR3 sequence is 14 residues long. TCRdb reprocessed the 5' RACE reads and stores each CDR3 protein as one record, lacking DNA. This repertoire comprises some 330,000 distinct CDR3 sequences; its ten largest clones make up roughly 5.3%. To note about this clonotype: Its cognate antigen is unknown.

The TCR was taken from a human donor with ulcerative colitis or Crohn's disease, or a healthy co-twin of an affected twin (not recorded which). This rearrangement joins TRBV7-2 to TRBJ2-2. The sequenced sample was blood. CDR3 sequence: CASSLAGKTGELFF. Full variable domain (missing parts from reference TRBV7-2 and TRBJ2-2): GAGVSQSPSNKVTEKGKDVELRCDPISGHTALYWYRQSLGQGLEFLIYFQGNSAPDKSGLPSDRFSAERTGGSVSTLTIQRTQQEDSAVYLCASSLAGKTGELFFGEGSRLTVL.